The 29 T cell receptor beta chains in this list originate from one sample, sequenced in a study of shared T cell receptors in the human thymus. Libraries were prepared by immunoSEQ multiplex PCR; TCRdb keeps only in-frame clonotypes and omits some of them. The profile shows 500,000 to 750,000 clones, 88% of them singletons. Separately, the same data were catalogued under a study of human thymus T cells.

Sequenced material: thymocytes. The receptors originated from a boy less than two years old with a congenital heart defect.

This chain uses TRBV6-5 with TRBJ1-1; D gene uncertain. Trimming shortened V by 0 bases and J by 4 bases, and 12 bases separated the two germline ends. The germline CDR1 and CDR2 sequences are MNHEY and SVGAGI. The CDR3 contains 15 residues. CDR3 protein: CASSYSSPNGTEAFF. The CDR3 DNA reads as TGTGCCAGCAGTTACTCGTCCCCAAACGGCACTGAAGCTTTCTTT.

The gene calls are TRBV5-8 and TRBJ2-5, with TRBD1 matching over 9 bases. Germline V lookup: CDR1 SGHTS, CDR2 YDEGEE. The V gene end was trimmed by 4 bases and the J gene end by 3 bases; junction bases not matched to a gene: 7. The CDR3 runs 15 residues. CDR3 sequence (DNA): TGTGCCAGCAGCGTCCGGGACAGGGAGGAAGAGACCCAGTACTTC. Translation gives CASSVRDREEETQYF. The full variable domain, in which reference TRBV5-8 and TRBJ2-5 provide the parts outside the CDR3, is EAGVTQSPTHLIKTRGQQATLRCSPISGHTSVYWYQQALGLGLQFLLWYDEGEERNRGNFPPRFSGRQFPNYSSELNVNALELEDSALYLCASSVRDREEETQYFGPGTRLLVL.

The chain recombines TRBV18 with TRBJ2-7; TRBD2 agrees at 9 bases. Germline CDR1 KGHSH, CDR2 LQKENI. The CDR3 covers 16 residues. Trimming took 3 bases from V and 2 from J; bases not matched to a gene: 8. The CDR3 region has the DNA TGTGCCAGCTCACCTATCCCGCTAGCGGGACCCTACGAGCAGTACTTC. Translated: CASSPIPLAGPYEQYF.

This CDR3 is CASSPQGRNTEAFF. The CDR3, as DNA: TGTGCCAGCAGTCCACAGGGCCGGAACACTGAAGCTTTCTTT. This chain joins TRBV28 and TRBJ1-1, with D tentatively TRBD1 (6 bases). The CDR3 is made up of 14 amino acids. Germline V CDR1 and CDR2: MDHEN, SYDVKM. The V end lost 5 bases, the J end lost 1 base, and 11 bases lay between the germline ends.

The chain has TRBV15 and TRBJ2-7; D is possibly TRBD2 (6 bases). The V gene lost 1 base and the J gene lost 0 bases, with 13 bases spanning the gap. Per the germline V gene, CDR1 is LNHNV and CDR2 is YYDKDF (reference sequence). The CDR3 runs to 16 residues. The CDR3 here is CATSRGGTERSYEQYF. CDR3 sequence (DNA): TGTGCCACCAGCAGAGGGGGGACTGAACGCTCCTACGAGCAGTACTTC.

This clone was observed once. This rearrangement joins TRBV4-3 to TRBJ2-3, with 9 nucleotides matching TRBD2. The CDR3 runs 16 residues. V shed 3 bases, J shed 3 bases, and the junction held 7 bases outside the gene matches. Germline CDR1 LGHNA, CDR2 YSLEER. CDR3 coding DNA: TGCGCCAGCAGCCAGGAGCGGGAGGAGGTGACAGATACGCAGTATTTT. Translated, it gives CASSQEREEVTDTQYF.

The J gene is TRBJ2-7, the V gene TRBV9; D might be TRBD1 (6 bases). The germline CDR1 and CDR2 sequences are SGDLS and YYNGEE. The CDR3 is 15 residues long. V lost 0 bases and J lost 3, with 13 bases in between. The chain's CDR3 is CASSVGEGGYYEQYF. The CDR3 DNA follows: TGTGCCAGCAGCGTAGGAGAAGGGGGATACTACGAGCAGTACTTC. Using reference TRBV9 and TRBJ2-7 for the parts outside the CDR3, the full variable domain is DSGVTQTPKHLITATGQRVTLRCSPRSGDLSVYWYQQSLDQGLQFLIQYYNGEERAKGNILERFSAQQFPDLHSELNLSSLELGDSALYFCASSVGEGGYYEQYFGPGTRLTVT.

The J gene is TRBJ2-7, the V gene TRBV5-8, with 9 bases identical to TRBD1. Per the germline V gene, CDR1 is SGHTS and CDR2 is YDEGEE. The CDR3 extends over 15 amino acids. The junction had 5 bases not matched to a gene; V was cut back by 0 bases and J by 4 bases. This CDR3 is CASSLGQGEWYEQYF. The CDR3 DNA sequence: TGTGCCAGCAGCTTGGGACAGGGGGAATGGTACGAGCAGTACTTC.

As DNA, the CDR3 is TGTGCCAGCAGCGAAACCGGGACAGGGGACCACGAGCAGTACTTC. This translates into CASSETGTGDHEQYF. The V gene is TRBV27, the J gene TRBJ2-7, with TRBD1 matching over 10 bases. V gave up 6 bases and J gave up 5 bases; unmatched junction bases: 10. The CDR3 length is 15 residues. Germline values: CDR1 MNHEY, CDR2 SMNVEV (reference sequence).

A word on this clone: The final CDR3 position lacks the conserved phenylalanine or tryptophan, pointing to a likely read error. The chain uses TRBV27 and TRBJ2-7; weak D call: TRBD1 (6 bases). The germline CDR1 and CDR2 sequences are MNHEY and SMNVEV (reference sequence). The ends were cut back, 0 bases at V and 0 bases at J, with 12 bases in the middle. This CDR3 comprises 16 residues. The CDR3 DNA follows: TGTGCCAGCAGTTTATCGAGGGGGAACAGCTCCTACGAGCAGTACCTC. Its translation is CASSLSRGNSSYEQYL.

The V call is TRBV18, the J call TRBJ2-1; tentatively, D is TRBD1 (5 bases). The CDR3 runs 12 residues. The V end was cut by 4 bases, the J end by 8 bases, with 9 bases between. Germline CDR1 reads KGHSH; CDR2 reads LQKENI. The CDR3 region is CASSRAGHEQFF. CDR3 DNA sequence: TGTGCCAGCTCACGGGCAGGGCATGAGCAGTTCTTC.

The genes are TRBV6-4 and TRBJ1-4, with 7 bases aligning to TRBD1. This CDR3 contains 15 residues. Germline trimming cut 5 bases from V and 6 bases from J; bases unmatched to any gene: 9. Per germline, CDR1 MRHNA and CDR2 SNTAGT. This chain's CDR3 is CASSNHQGVDEKLFF. Here the CDR3 DNA reads TGTGCCAGCAGTAACCACCAGGGGGTGGATGAAAAACTGTTTTTT.

The chain employs TRBV14 and TRBJ2-1, with D unresolved. The CDR3 is 15 residues long. V shed 4 bases and J shed 2 bases, with 12 bases lying between them. Per germline, CDR1 SGHDN and CDR2 FVKESK. DNA of the CDR3: TGTGCCAGCAGCCCCCTGTTTCGGGCCTACAATGAGCAGTTCTTC. As protein: CASSPLFRAYNEQFF.

The rearrangement uses TRBV5-1 and TRBJ2-5; TRBD2 agrees at 8 bases. Trimming at V came to 4 bases and at J to 4 bases, leaving 6 bases not matched to a gene. The CDR3 length is 14 residues. Germline CDR1 SGHRS, CDR2 YFSETQ. The CDR3 protein is CASSTASGRETQYF. Written as DNA, the CDR3 is TGCGCCAGCAGCACCGCTAGCGGGCGAGAGACCCAGTACTTC.

This rearrangement joins TRBV28 to TRBJ2-1; 7 bases map to TRBD1. Per germline, CDR1 MDHEN and CDR2 SYDVKM. The trim removed 9 bases at V and 8 bases at J, leaving 7 bases unmatched. This CDR3 has 12 residues. The CDR3 DNA reads TGTGCCAGTCCGACAGGGTTCGATGAGCAGTTCTTC. Encoded protein: CASPTGFDEQFF.

As DNA, the CDR3 is TGTGCCAGCAGCGGCCGACAGGGATCACTACTTTTGGATGAGCAGTTCTTC. Its translation: CASSGRQGSLLLDEQFF. The chain is built from TRBV7-6 and TRBJ2-1; 7 nucleotides agree with TRBD1. With V trimmed by 5 bases and J by 8 bases, 18 bases remained unmatched. The germline CDR1 and CDR2 sequences are SGHVS and FNYEAQ. CDR3 size: 17 residues.

This clone was seen more than once but under ten times. This chain connects TRBV6-5 to TRBJ1-2, with D uncertain. V lost 5 bases to trimming and J lost 2 bases, with 12 bases between them. Germline V gene lookup returns CDR1 MNHEY and CDR2 SVGAGI. The CDR3 totals 14 residues. Here the CDR3 reads CASSIGQANYGYTF. The CDR3 region has the DNA TGTGCCAGCAGTATCGGTCAGGCGAACTATGGCTACACCTTC.

This clone turned up a few times. V is TRBV25-1 and J is TRBJ2-7, with 10 bases fitting TRBD1. Germline V lookup: CDR1 MGHDK, CDR2 SYGVNS. The CDR3 is 15 amino acids. V was pared by 4 bases and J by 1 base, with 4 bases of the junction left unmatched. CDR3 region: CASSARQGASYEQYF. The CDR3 DNA reads as TGTGCCAGCAGTGCGAGACAGGGGGCGTCCTACGAGCAGTACTTC.

This clone was detected once. V usage is TRBV6-1 and J usage is TRBJ2-7; D is possibly TRBD2 (5 bases). This CDR3 region has 14 residues. Trimming pared 1 base from V and 4 bases from J, leaving 11 bases between. Per the germline V gene, CDR1 is MNHNS and CDR2 is SASEGT. This chain's CDR3 is CASSEGGMQYEQYF. In DNA form, the CDR3 reads TGTGCCAGCAGTGAAGGAGGGATGCAGTACGAGCAGTACTTC.

The genes are TRBV10-3 and TRBJ1-6, with TRBD1 as a possible D gene (6 bases). This CDR3 has 14 amino acids. Germline V gives CDR1 ENHRY, CDR2 SYGVKD. V was cut by 6 bases and J by 7 bases, with 13 bases left in between. For the CDR3, the DNA is TGTGCCATCAGGGCGCCAGGGGTGAATTCACCCCTCCACTTT. The encoded protein is CAIRAPGVNSPLHF.

The rearrangement joins TRBV29-1 to TRBJ2-7, with 7 bases that match TRBD2. The CDR3 is made up of 14 amino acids. Trimming took 3 bases from V and 4 from J; bases not matched to a gene: 9. In germline, CDR1 is SQVTM, CDR2 ANQGSEA. CDR3 sequence (DNA): TGCAGCGTTGATGGGCCAGGACTAGGGTACGAGCAGTACTTC. Protein: CSVDGPGLGYEQYF.

The gene calls are TRBV27 and TRBJ1-5, with D perhaps matching TRBD1 (6 bases). This CDR3 has 13 residues. CDR1 MNHEY and CDR2 SMNVEV come from the germline V gene (reference sequence). The V end was cut by 5 bases, the J end by 7 bases, with 12 bases between. The CDR3 loop reads CASSVQGGQPQHF. The CDR3 coding sequence is TGTGCCAGCAGTGTACAGGGTGGGCAGCCCCAGCATTTT.

In DNA, the CDR3 is TGTGCCAGCTCTGGGACTAGCGAATACAATGAGCAGTTCTTC. Translated: CASSGTSEYNEQFF. The chain couples TRBV6-5 to TRBJ2-1; the match to TRBD2 covers 10 bases. The CDR3 is made up of 14 amino acids. Losses at the gene ends were 8 bases for V and 4 bases for J; bases not matched to a gene: 5. Germline V lookup: CDR1 MNHEY, CDR2 SVGAGI.

The chain has TRBV5-5 and TRBJ2-7; 9 nucleotides align to TRBD1. The germline V gene has CDR1 SGHKS and CDR2 YYEKEE (reference sequence). V shed 2 bases and J 1 base; nucleotides not matched to a gene: 7. This CDR3 contains 16 residues. CDR3 sequence (DNA): TGTGCCAGCAGCTTACAGGGGGCGACGGTGTCCTACGAGCAGTACTTC. Translation: CASSLQGATVSYEQYF.

This sequence joins TRBV14 and TRBJ2-7; D unclear. The length of the CDR3 is 16 residues. Germline CDR1 reads SGHDN; CDR2 reads FVKESK. V was trimmed by 0 bases and J by 2 bases, leaving 14 bases between them. The CDR3 DNA reads TGTGCCAGCAGCCAAGACGTTGCGGAACCTACCTACGAGCAGTACTTC. This codes for CASSQDVAEPTYEQYF. Full variable domain (remainder filled in from reference TRBV14 and TRBJ2-7): EAGVTQFPSHSVIEKGQTVTLRCDPISGHDNLYWYRRVMGKEIKFLLHFVKESKQDESGMPNNRFLAERTGGTYSTLKVQPAELEDSGVYFCASSQDVAEPTYEQYFGPGTRLTVT.

The chain has TRBV6-6 and TRBJ2-5, with D perhaps TRBD1 (6 bases). Between the trimmed V and J ends, which lost 5 bases and 6 bases, there was a span of 13 bases. CDR3 length: 13 residues. Germline CDR1 MNHNY, CDR2 SVGAGI (reference sequence). The CDR3 nucleotides are TGTGCCAGCAGTCAAGGACAGCAGAAGACCCAGTACTTC. The encoded protein is CASSQGQQKTQYF.

V gene TRBV5-1 combines with J gene TRBJ2-1; 9 bases agree with TRBD2. V gave up 4 bases and J gave up 3 bases; unmatched junction bases: 14. Germline assignment: CDR1 SGHRS and CDR2 YFSETQ. CDR3 length: 18 amino acids. Here the CDR3 reads CASSRPRRKREVYNEQFF. As DNA, the CDR3 is TGCGCCAGCAGCCGACCTCGGCGTAAGCGGGAGGTCTACAATGAGCAGTTCTTC.

The DNA for the CDR3 is TGCGCCAGCAGCCGCCCTCGACTAGCGGAGACCGGCCAAGAGACCCAGTACTTC. Protein product: CASSRPRLAETGQETQYF. The J gene is TRBJ2-5, the V gene TRBV5-1, with 9 positions matching TRBD2. The CDR3 consists of 18 residues. Germline V gene data show CDR1 as SGHRS and CDR2 as YFSETQ. The junction had 14 bases not matched to a gene; V was cut back by 4 bases and J by 1 base. Using reference TRBV5-1 and TRBJ2-5 for the parts outside the CDR3, the full variable domain is KAGVTQTPRYLIKTRGQQVTLSCSPISGHRSVSWYQQTPGQGLQFLFEYFSETQRNKGNFPGRFSGRQFSNSRSEMNVSTLELGDSALYLCASSRPRLAETGQETQYFGPGTRLLVL.

The chain uses TRBV9 and TRBJ2-1; 7 bases map to TRBD2. V lost 5 bases and J lost 9; bases outside the gene matches: 5. This CDR3 spans 12 amino acids. Per germline, CDR1 SGDLS and CDR2 YYNGEE. The CDR3 is CASSGLAGEQFF. CDR3 in DNA: TGTGCCAGCAGTGGTTTAGCGGGTGAGCAGTTCTTC.